A single sample is the source of the 25 T cell receptor beta chains below, sequenced in a study of Ad26.COV2.S vaccination and SARS-CoV-2 variants. Using immunoSEQ multiplex PCR, the repertoire was profiled, and TCRdb retains in-frame clones only, with some absent. The sample lists 350,000 to 450,000 clones; about 89% were seen once. Treatment denoted: 19 received Ad26.COV2.S at low or high dose, single or two shots; 5 received placebo; per-sample allocation not given. Repertoires come from day 63 after the first vaccine or placebo injection. The starting material was peripheral blood, obtained in a trial of Ad26.COV2.S vaccine versus placebo. All receptors come from a person aged 18-65 years who received the Ad26.COV2.S COVID-19 vaccine or a placebo.

A note on this clone: Its ends do not fully match the called genes, so a read error is possible. This sequence joins TRBV6-5 and TRBJ2-3; 10 bases map to TRBD2. The CDR3 spans 14 residues. Germline V gene sequence: CDR1 MNHEY, CDR2 SVGAGI. The DNA for the CDR3 is TGTGCCAGCAGTTACCCGAACCCGAGCGGGAGGGGAGATTTT. This codes for CASSYPNPSGRGDF.

The chain carries TRBV5-6 and TRBJ1-2; D is uncertain. Trimming shortened V by 0 bases and J by 4 bases, and 7 bases separated the two germline ends. Germline V gene lookup returns CDR1 SGHDT and CDR2 YYEEEE. There are 13 residues in the CDR3. The CDR3 loop reads CASSLADLYGYTF. For the CDR3, the DNA is TGTGCCAGCAGCTTGGCGGACCTCTATGGCTACACCTTC. Combining the CDR3 with reference TRBV5-6 and TRBJ1-2 gives the whole variable domain DAGVTQSPTHLIKTRGQQVTLRCSPKSGHDTVSWYQQALGQGPQFIFQYYEEEERQRGNFPDRFSGHQFPNYSSELNVNALLLGDSALYLCASSLADLYGYTFGSGTRLTVV.

The chain couples TRBV28 to TRBJ1-1, with D possibly matching TRBD1 (6 bases). The germline V and J ends were trimmed by 11 bases and 1 base, with 14 bases remaining between them. This CDR3 comprises 13 residues. Germline CDR1 reads MDHEN; CDR2 reads SYDVKM. The CDR3 bases are TGTGCCTGTTTTAGGACAGAGAACACTGAAGCTTTCTTT. Protein product: CACFRTENTEAFF.

This rearrangement joins TRBV20-1 to TRBJ2-7; D is unclear. V lost 3 bases and J lost 3, with 12 bases in between. The germline V gene has CDR1 DFQATT and CDR2 SNEGSKA (reference sequence). The CDR3 contains 13 residues. The CDR3 DNA reads as TGCAGTGCTAGTCGTCCGACTCTCTACGAGCAGTACTTC. It encodes CSASRPTLYEQYF.

The chain is built from TRBV29-1 and TRBJ2-7, with D possibly TRBD1 on 6 matching bases. The germline CDR1 and CDR2 sequences are SQVTM and ANQGSEA. Trimming left V 6 bases short and J 4 bases short, with 16 bases between. The CDR3 runs 13 residues. Here the CDR3 DNA reads TGCAGCGTAGAACAGGGTCAGGAATACGAGCAGTACTTC. It codes for CSVEQGQEYEQYF.

V gene TRBV6-6 combines with J gene TRBJ2-3; 10 bases line up with TRBD2. Germline V CDR1 and CDR2: MNHNY, SVGAGI (reference sequence). CDR3 size: 15 residues. V gave up 6 bases and J gave up 4 bases; unmatched junction bases: 7. The CDR3 reads CASSPPSGGADTQYF. The CDR3 DNA reads as TGTGCCAGCAGCCCTCCTAGCGGGGGAGCAGATACGCAGTATTTT.

The chain carries TRBV11-3 and TRBJ2-3; D not certain. This CDR3 contains 14 residues. CDR1 is SGHNT, CDR2 YENEEA, per germline. Trimming removed 5 bases from V and 2 bases from J, with 11 bases in between. CDR3 loop: CASSRSRVTDTQYF. CDR3 sequence (DNA): TGTGCCAGCAGCCGAAGCAGAGTCACAGATACGCAGTATTTT.

The V gene is TRBV28, the J gene TRBJ2-3, with D perhaps matching TRBD2 (6 bases). CDR1 and CDR2 (germline): MDHEN, SYDVKM. This CDR3 is 14 amino acids long. The germline V and J ends were trimmed by 10 bases and 4 bases, with 18 bases remaining between them. The CDR3 loop is CATGDPPVPDTQYF. CDR3 coding DNA: TGTGCCACGGGGGACCCCCCGGTACCAGATACGCAGTATTTT.

This clone has only one observation. The rearrangement links TRBV6-2 or TRBV6-3 to TRBJ2-7; TRBD2 is a possible D gene (6 bases). This CDR3 has 14 residues. V was shortened by 5 bases and J by 7 bases, with 18 bases between the two germline ends. Germline CDR1 and CDR2: MNHEY and SVGEGT. CDR3 sequence (DNA): TGTGCCAGCAGTCTCCTATTAGCGGCTGGGGAGCAGTACTTC. It codes for CASSLLLAAGEQYF.

V usage is TRBV5-1 and J usage is TRBJ2-5; D call uncertain. CDR1 SGHRS and CDR2 YFSETQ come from the germline V gene. The CDR3 has 15 amino acids. Trimming took 0 bases from V and 1 from J, leaving 10 bases between them. CDR3 sequence: CASSLGWSGQETQYF. DNA of the CDR3: TGCGCCAGCAGCTTGGGGTGGTCGGGCCAAGAGACCCAGTACTTC.

The chain recombines TRBV6-1 with TRBJ2-1; D tentatively fits TRBD1 or TRBD2 (5 bases each). In germline, CDR1 is MNHNS, CDR2 SASEGT. The ends were cut back, 2 bases at V and 10 bases at J, with 18 bases in the middle. The CDR3 sequence is 15 residues long. The CDR3 loop is CASSERGRGGGEQFF. In DNA, the CDR3 is TGTGCCAGCAGTGAACGGGGACGGGGTGGTGGGGAGCAGTTCTTC.

The chain is built from TRBV9 and TRBJ2-2; perhaps TRBD2 as D (6 bases). V lost 6 bases, J lost 5 bases, and 17 bases lay in between. Germline loops: CDR1 SGDLS, CDR2 YYNGEE. The CDR3 spans 15 residues. The CDR3 spells CASTKTGVGTGELFF. CDR3 DNA sequence: TGTGCCAGCACCAAAACGGGAGTAGGGACCGGGGAGCTGTTTTTT. The variable domain in full, with the rest retrieved from reference TRBV9 and TRBJ2-2, is DSGVTQTPKHLITATGQRVTLRCSPRSGDLSVYWYQQSLDQGLQFLIQYYNGEERAKGNILERFSAQQFPDLHSELNLSSLELGDSALYFCASTKTGVGTGELFFGEGSRLTVL.

The CDR3 region has the DNA TGTGCCAGCAGCCCAAATACAGGGTTAAGCACTGAAGCTTTCTTT. Residues: CASSPNTGLSTEAFF. V usage is TRBV7-8 and J usage is TRBJ1-1, with a possible D match to TRBD1 (6 bases). CDR3 length: 15 residues. With 5 bases removed from V and 4 bases from J, the gap between germline ends came to 17 bases. Germline V CDR1 and CDR2: SGHVS, FQNEAQ. The full variable domain, in which reference TRBV7-8 and TRBJ1-1 provide the parts outside the CDR3, is GAGVSQSPRYKVAKRGQDVALRCDPISGHVSLFWYQQALGQGPEFLTYFQNEAQLDKSGLPSDRFFAERPEGSVSTLKIQRTQQEDSAVYLCASSPNTGLSTEAFFGQGTRLTVV.

The chain recombines TRBV3-1 (or the pseudogene TRBV3-2) with TRBJ2-7, with D unresolved. V lost 4 bases and J lost 6, with 10 bases in between. The CDR3 has 12 amino acids. The germline CDR1 and CDR2 sequences are LGHDT and YNNKEL (reference sequence). The CDR3 nucleotides read TGTGCCAGCAGCCGTCCAAAAGGCGAGCAGTACTTC. Its protein product is CASSRPKGEQYF.

The chain couples TRBV14 to TRBJ1-1; D remains ambiguous. V lost 2 bases and J lost 3, with 13 bases in between. CDR1 and CDR2 (germline): SGHDN, FVKESK. The CDR3 covers 15 residues. CDR3 protein: CASSQSHVAHTEAFF. In nucleotides, the CDR3 is TGTGCCAGCAGCCAATCCCACGTCGCGCACACTGAAGCTTTCTTT.

The chain uses TRBV7-9 and TRBJ2-7; 7 bases are shared with TRBD1. Unmatched junction bases numbered 12, after V lost 5 bases and J lost 2 bases. CDR1 is SEHNR and CDR2 is FQNEAQ in the germline V gene (reference sequence). This CDR3 has 16 residues. Written as DNA, the CDR3 is TGTGCCAGCAGCCGAGCCGACAGGGTGTATACCTACGAGCAGTACTTC. Translated: CASSRADRVYTYEQYF.

CDR3 amino acids: CASSLGGGSYEQYF. The CDR3 DNA follows: TGTGCCAGCAGCTTGGGAGGGGGGTCCTACGAGCAGTACTTC. The genes are TRBV5-8 and TRBJ2-7; perhaps D is TRBD1 or TRBD2 (6 bases each). V was pared by 0 bases and J by 1 base, with 8 bases between. The CDR3 has 14 residues. Per the germline V gene, CDR1 is SGHTS and CDR2 is YDEGEE. Variable domain in full (rest from reference TRBV5-8 and TRBJ2-7): EAGVTQSPTHLIKTRGQQATLRCSPISGHTSVYWYQQALGLGLQFLLWYDEGEERNRGNFPPRFSGRQFPNYSSELNVNALELEDSALYLCASSLGGGSYEQYFGPGTRLTVT.

V and J are TRBV28 and TRBJ1-4, with 9 bases aligning to TRBD1. V was clipped by 7 bases and J by 4 bases; unmatched bases: 4. CDR1 MDHEN and CDR2 SYDVKM come from the germline V gene. The CDR3 runs to 14 residues. CDR3 sequence: CASTQGAVNEKLFF. The CDR3 coding sequence is TGTGCCAGCACACAGGGGGCTGTTAATGAAAAACTGTTTTTT.

The chain uses TRBV5-1 and TRBJ2-2; 13 bases align to TRBD2. The CDR3 extends over 15 amino acids. Trimming at V came to 4 bases and at J to 5 bases, leaving 2 bases not matched to a gene. Germline values: CDR1 SGHRS, CDR2 YFSETQ. Here the CDR3 reads CASSTTSGRTGELFF. The CDR3 nucleotides are TGCGCCAGCAGCACGACTAGCGGGAGGACCGGGGAGCTGTTTTTT.

V is TRBV4-2 and J is TRBJ2-1; 7 bases match TRBD2. The CDR3 extends over 14 amino acids. Germline assignment: CDR1 LGHNA and CDR2 YNFKEQ. Trimming removed 1 base from V and 7 bases from J; junction bases left unmatched: 4. Here the CDR3 reads CASSQVVGGNEQFF. CDR3 sequence (DNA): TGTGCCAGCAGCCAAGTAGTGGGAGGGAATGAGCAGTTCTTC.

The rearrangement links TRBV19 to TRBJ1-1, with D perhaps matching TRBD1 (5 bases). This CDR3 contains 17 residues. In germline, CDR1 is LNHDA, CDR2 SQIVND (reference sequence). Trimming shortened V by 4 bases and J by 5 bases, and 23 bases separated the two germline ends. CDR3 nucleotides: TGTGCCAGTAGTACACAGGTTACAGGACGGGGAGGGACTGAAGCTTTCTTT. Its protein is CASSTQVTGRGGTEAFF.

The chain joins TRBV11-3 to TRBJ2-7; D may be TRBD1 or TRBD2 (5 bases each). Germline V gene sequence: CDR1 SGHNT, CDR2 YENEEA. The CDR3 is 14 residues long. V was shortened by 8 bases and J by 5 bases, with 19 bases between the two germline ends. The CDR3 DNA sequence: TGTGCCAGCGTTGACGGGACGGCCCCCCACGAGCAGTACTTC. Protein sequence: CASVDGTAPHEQYF.

This chain uses TRBV27 with TRBJ2-2; 8 nucleotides line up with TRBD2. The CDR3 runs to 18 residues. V trimming: 1 base; J trimming: 6 bases; junction bases outside the gene matches: 13. CDR1 is MNHEY and CDR2 is SMNVEV in the germline V gene (reference sequence). CDR3 nucleotide sequence: TGTGCCAGCAGTTTATTGCCCCGAAGCGGGAGTTTCGCCGGGGAGCTGTTTTTT. Translating it yields CASSLLPRSGSFAGELFF.

V and J are TRBV4-1 and TRBJ2-3; D is unclear. CDR3 length equals 15 residues. The V gene lost 1 base and the J gene lost 0 bases, with 8 bases spanning the gap. Germline V gene lookup returns CDR1 MGHRA and CDR2 YSYEKL. CDR3 region: CASSQGRSSTDTQYF. The CDR3 coding sequence is TGCGCCAGCAGCCAAGGGAGATCTAGCACAGATACGCAGTATTTT.

This chain connects TRBV5-5 to TRBJ2-7; TRBD1 matches at 7 bases. Germline assignment: CDR1 SGHKS and CDR2 YYEKEE (reference sequence). The CDR3 length is 14 residues. The J segment lost 3 bases and the V segment lost 0 bases, leaving 3 bases of the junction unmatched. CDR3 nucleotides: TGTGCCAGCAGCTTGGGCAGGGGGAACTACGAGCAGTACTTC. Translation: CASSLGRGNYEQYF. The whole variable domain, remainder taken from reference TRBV5-5 and TRBJ2-7, is DAGVTQSPTHLIKTRGQQVTLRCSPISGHKSVSWYQQVLGQGPQFIFQYYEKEERGRGNFPDRFSARQFPNYSSELNVNALLLGDSALYLCASSLGRGNYEQYFGPGTRLTVT.